This passage covers 25 T cell receptor beta chains from one sample sequenced in a study of T cells after yellow fever vaccination. Each CDR3 protein gets one entry after TCRdb re-called the 5' RACE reads with MiXCR. Of about 210,000 distinct CDR3 sequences listed, around 6.7% are singletons. The specimen was CD4+ T cells sorted from PBMCs, collected on the day of the yellow fever booster vaccination. All receptors derive from a man aged 30 to 45 who received the YFV17D yellow fever vaccine.

This clonotype was recorded a few times. This chain uses TRBV5-1 with TRBJ2-1; D unclear. Trimming cost V 0 bases and J 9 bases, with 10 bases left between them. The CDR3 has 13 residues. Germline CDR1 is SGHRS and CDR2 is YFSETQ. In DNA form, the CDR3 reads TGCGCCAGCAGCTTGGGACGGCTGGGTGAGCAGTTCTTC. Protein product: CASSLGRLGEQFF.

The sample holds many counts of this clonotype. The J gene is TRBJ2-5, the V gene TRBV12-3 or TRBV12-4; 9 bases are shared with TRBD1. The ends lost 7 bases at V and 1 base at J; junction bases unmatched: 4. The CDR3 consists of 14 residues. CDR3: CASTLTGGQETQYF. Here the CDR3 DNA reads TGTGCCAGCACGTTGACAGGGGGCCAAGAGACCCAGTACTTC.

This rearrangement joins TRBV4-3 to TRBJ1-3; D call uncertain. This CDR3 spans 15 amino acids. The germline V gene has CDR1 LGHNA and CDR2 YSLEER. Trimming cost V 1 base and J 0 bases, with 7 bases left between them. CDR3 sequence (DNA): TGCGCCAGCAGCCAAGTGGACGACTCTGGAAACACCATATATTTT. Translating it yields CASSQVDDSGNTIYF.

A few counts support this clonotype. This sequence joins TRBV18 and TRBJ2-7, with TRBD2 identical over 7 bases. Unmatched junction bases numbered 8, after V lost 0 bases and J lost 3 bases. Per germline, CDR1 KGHSH and CDR2 LQKENI. This CDR3 has 16 amino acids. CDR3 nucleotides: TGTGCCAGCTCACCACCCACCACTAGCGCACACTACGAGCAGTACTTC. Translating gives CASSPPTTSAHYEQYF.

The sample holds many counts of this clonotype. The chain couples TRBV25-1 to TRBJ2-1; D call uncertain. The CDR3 totals 15 residues. V dropped 4 bases and J dropped 0 bases, with 10 bases sitting between them. Germline V gene sequence: CDR1 MGHDK, CDR2 SYGVNS. CDR3 DNA sequence: TGTGCCAGCAGTGGTGGGCCCGGCTCCTACAATGAGCAGTTCTTC. It is translated as CASSGGPGSYNEQFF.

This sequence joins TRBV18 and TRBJ2-7; 9 bases fit TRBD1. The CDR3 extends over 17 amino acids. Germline trimming cut 6 bases from V and 5 bases from J; bases unmatched to any gene: 17. Germline V gene sequence: CDR1 KGHSH, CDR2 LQKENI. For the CDR3, the DNA is TGTGCCAGCTCCACTAATTTTCGAGGGACAGGGACCGACGAGCAGTACTTC. Translation: CASSTNFRGTGTDEQYF.

This clonotype was seen a few times. The junction departs from the called germline gene at one end, perhaps through a read error. The V call is TRBV30, the J call TRBJ2-1; possibly TRBD1 or TRBD2 for D (5 bases each). Germline CDR1 and CDR2: GTSNPN and SVGIG (reference sequence). The CDR3 has 12 amino acids. The CDR3 bases are TGTGCCTGGAGTGTCCTTTCCGGGACCCCAATCTTC. This codes for CAWSVLSGTPIF.

This clonotype showed up many times. The chain couples TRBV5-1 to TRBJ2-7; 9 bases fit TRBD1. V dropped 0 bases and J dropped 7; count of bases not matched to a gene: 8. Per the germline V gene, CDR1 is SGHRS and CDR2 is YFSETQ. There are 15 residues in the CDR3. CDR3: CASSLAYRGPGEQYF. The CDR3 bases are TGCGCCAGCAGCTTGGCCTACAGGGGGCCAGGGGAGCAGTACTTC.

This clonotype was seen ten or more times. This rearrangement joins TRBV5-1 to TRBJ2-7; D may be TRBD1 or TRBD2 (5 bases each). Per the germline V gene, CDR1 is SGHRS and CDR2 is YFSETQ. Between the trimmed V and J ends, which lost 1 base and 4 bases, there was a span of 12 bases. CDR3 size: 14 residues. The CDR3 DNA sequence: TGCGCCAGCAGCTTGCCTTCCAGGGAGTACGAGCAGTACTTC. This codes for CASSLPSREYEQYF.

This clonotype was seen a handful of times. CDR3 residues: CSAEQRETQYF. CDR3 nucleotide sequence: TGCAGTGCTGAACAGAGAGAGACCCAGTACTTC. The chain joins TRBV20-1 to TRBJ2-5, with D unclear. The CDR3 totals 11 residues. CDR1 is DFQATT and CDR2 is SNEGSKA in the germline V gene (reference sequence). The V and J ends lost 5 bases and 4 bases respectively, with 8 bases between them.

This clonotype was counted a few times. The gene calls are TRBV20-1 and TRBJ2-3; possibly TRBD1 or TRBD2 for D (5 bases each). This CDR3 comprises 12 residues. From germline, CDR1 is DFQATT and CDR2 SNEGSKA (reference sequence). V was clipped by 1 base and J by 3 bases, with 5 bases between them. The CDR3 spells CSARGGTDTQYF. DNA of the CDR3: TGCAGTGCTAGAGGGGGGACAGATACGCAGTATTTT.

This clonotype was picked up many times. The chain couples TRBV9 to TRBJ2-7; D remains unclear. Trimming removed 0 bases from V and 6 bases from J, with 4 bases in between. The CDR3 covers 11 residues. The germline V gene encodes CDR1 SGDLS and CDR2 YYNGEE. This CDR3 is CASSVAGEQYF. In nucleotides, the CDR3 is TGTGCCAGCAGCGTAGCTGGCGAGCAGTACTTC.

This clonotype was seen many times. The chain employs TRBV7-9 and TRBJ2-1, with D tentatively TRBD1 (6 bases). V was shortened by 3 bases and J by 4 bases, with 13 bases between the two germline ends. Germline V CDR1 and CDR2: SEHNR, FQNEAQ (reference sequence). CDR3 size: 15 residues. Here the CDR3 DNA reads TGTGCCAGCAGCTTGGTGACAGGTTATTACAATGAGCAGTTCTTC. It specifies CASSLVTGYYNEQFF.

Ten or more counts support this clonotype. J is TRBJ2-5 and V is TRBV5-1; no firm D call. Germline CDR1 reads SGHRS; CDR2 reads YFSETQ. Trimming left V 4 bases short and J 3 bases short, with 10 bases between. The CDR3 is made up of 13 amino acids. CDR3 region: CASSRDSEETQYF. The CDR3 nucleotides read TGCGCCAGCAGCCGCGACTCGGAAGAGACCCAGTACTTC.

This clonotype appeared a few times. The V call is TRBV20-1, the J call TRBJ2-5, with D maybe TRBD1 (5 bases). Germline-derived CDR1 and CDR2 are DFQATT and SNEGSKA (reference sequence). Trimming cost V 6 bases and J 1 base, with 21 bases left between them. This CDR3 spans 16 amino acids. The CDR3 DNA reads TGCAGTGCCAACATAGGGGCAAGCAGGTCCCAAGAGACCCAGTACTTC. Its protein is CSANIGASRSQETQYF.

J is TRBJ2-3 and V is TRBV2; D uncertain. The length of the CDR3 is 14 residues. Germline CDR1 reads SNHLY; CDR2 reads FYNNEI. V was shortened by 7 bases and J by 3 bases, with 14 bases between the two germline ends. This chain's CDR3 is CASNQVDVTDTQYF. CDR3 DNA sequence: TGTGCCAGCAATCAGGTTGATGTGACAGATACGCAGTATTTT. Complete variable domain (other parts from reference TRBV2 and TRBJ2-3): EPEVTQTPSHQVTQMGQEVILRCVPISNHLYFYWYRQILGQKVEFLVSFYNNEISEKSEIFDDQFSVERPDGSNFTLKIRSTKLEDSAMYFCASNQVDVTDTQYFGPGTRLTVL.

In its sample, this clonotype was seen a few times. This chain connects TRBV6-1 to TRBJ1-1, with a possible D match to TRBD1 (6 bases). Germline CDR1 MNHNS, CDR2 SASEGT. CDR3 length: 14 residues. The V end was cut by 6 bases, the J end by 5 bases, with 16 bases between. The CDR3 bases are TGTGCCAGCAGCTTCGGGACACAACGGACTGAAGCTTTCTTT. This codes for CASSFGTQRTEAFF.

The V gene is TRBV9, the J gene TRBJ2-1; 9 positions agree with TRBD2. The CDR3 has 15 amino acids. V gave up 3 bases and J gave up 3 bases; unmatched junction bases: 4. CDR1 SGDLS and CDR2 YYNGEE come from the germline V gene. The CDR3 DNA reads as TGTGCCAGCAGCGAGGGACTAGCAGACTACAATGAGCAGTTCTTC. This codes for CASSEGLADYNEQFF.

This clonotype was seen a handful of times. This chain uses TRBV11-2 with TRBJ2-3, with D unresolved. CDR3 length equals 12 residues. V was cut by 4 bases and J by 11 bases, with 13 bases left in between. In germline, CDR1 is SGHAT, CDR2 FQNNGV. The CDR3 DNA reads TGTGCCAGCAGCTCCTTACGGGTGGAGCAGTATTTT. It is translated as CASSSLRVEQYF.

A word on this clonotype: Given a much more abundant clone one base away, this may be a read error. This chain connects TRBV5-5 to TRBJ2-5; D is perhaps TRBD1 (6 bases). Deletions cut 6 bases from V and 5 bases from J, with 14 bases between. CDR3 length: 13 residues. Germline V gives CDR1 SGHKS, CDR2 YYEKEE (reference sequence). CDR3: CASTLGGSETQYF. In DNA, the CDR3 is TGTGCCAGCACCCTAGGGGGAAGTGAGACCCAGTACTTC.

With respect to this clonotype: Since a much larger clone is just one base distant, this may be a read error. The chain combines TRBV7-7 with TRBJ2-1, with TRBD1 identical over 8 bases. The CDR3 extends over 14 amino acids. Germline V gene sequence: CDR1 SSHAT, CDR2 FNYEAQ (reference sequence). CDR3 sequence: CANSLTGGSNEQFF. CDR3 DNA: TGTGCCAACAGCCTCACAGGGGGGAGCAATGAGCAGTTCTTC. Together with reference TRBV7-7 and TRBJ2-1, the CDR3 gives the full variable domain: GAGVSQSPRYKVTKRGQDVTLRCDPISSHATLYWYQQALGQGPEFLTYFNYEAQPDKSGLPSDRFSAERPEGSISTLTIQRTEQRDSAMYRCANSLTGGSNEQFFGPGTRLTVL.

This sequence joins TRBV5-1 and TRBJ2-3; a possible D gene is TRBD2 (6 bases). Deletions cut 4 bases from V and 3 bases from J, with 15 bases between. This CDR3 is 15 amino acids long. In germline, CDR1 is SGHRS, CDR2 YFSETQ. CDR3 nucleotides: TGCGCCAGCAGCAACGACGGAGGGCGGACAGATACGCAGTATTTT. This sequence encodes CASSNDGGRTDTQYF.

This clonotype occurred a few times. This chain links TRBV18 with TRBJ2-2; no reliable D call. This CDR3 is built from 14 residues. The germline V gene has CDR1 KGHSH and CDR2 LQKENI. V was cut by 4 bases and J by 2 bases, with 8 bases left in between. CDR3 sequence reads: CASSQQGNTGELFF. The CDR3 DNA reads TGTGCCAGCTCACAGCAAGGAAACACCGGGGAGCTGTTTTTT.

This clonotype has just a few counts. The chain joins TRBV7-8 to TRBJ1-3; no clear D gene. CDR1 and CDR2 (germline): SGHVS, FQNEAQ. CDR3 length equals 16 residues. V was pared by 2 bases and J by 0 bases, with 11 bases between. CDR3 DNA: TGTGCCAGCAGCTTACCGTGGCTCCCCTCTGGAAACACCATATATTTT. It codes for CASSLPWLPSGNTIYF.

This clonotype was counted only a few times. This rearrangement joins TRBV19 to TRBJ2-5; TRBD2 might be the D (6 bases). The CDR3 consists of 15 residues. Per the germline V gene, CDR1 is LNHDA and CDR2 is SQIVND (reference sequence). V was shortened by 3 bases and J by 3 bases, with 14 bases between the two germline ends. CDR3 residues: CASSIVTGAEETQYF. CDR3 sequence (DNA): TGTGCCAGTAGTATCGTGACGGGAGCGGAAGAGACCCAGTACTTC.